Listed here is a single T cell receptor beta chain. Which antigen it targets is not known. Base qualities are missing; no much larger clone stands one base away. These data originate in a study of cytomegalovirus exposure and HLA in healthy donors (dated by TCRdb to the late 2010s). Study-level background: According to a later analysis, one platform produced both the roughly 110 validation repertoires and the 666 repertoires of the first cohort. The study aimed to test whether signatures of past pathogen exposure could be identified by cataloging public T cell receptors. Along with the approximately 700-subject first cohort, a separate validation cohort of about 110 different subjects was used. To predict cytomegalovirus infection status, the study brought together high-throughput TCR immunosequencing, statistical association of individual TCRs with disease status, and machine learning. The paper as a whole reports these results and caveats: Across donors, most TCR sequences were observed very rarely, whereas some public TCRs were present in many individuals. A later analysis had no HLA typing for the validation cohort, so co-occurrence there was scored across all 120 repertoires. The study listed approximately 160 TCR beta chains as associated with cytomegalovirus. According to the authors, the approach could potentially be generalized to other disease states and immunological phenotypes. Cytomegalovirus status was reported to be diagnosed by the classifier with high specificity and sensitivity in both the original and validation cohorts. Of the cluster scores, around 95% were above 0 in a later analysis, which found that TCRs clustered in the first cohort also tended to co-occur in the 110 or so validation repertoires. A few of the identified cytomegalovirus-associated TCR beta chains were confirmed in vitro to be specific for cytomegalovirus antigens.

Separate from the approximately 670-subject first cohort, the validation cohort of 90 to 150 subjects was the group to which the donors belonged. The receptor library was made with the immunoSEQ multiplex PCR assay. The original methods were these. To diagnose cytomegalovirus status from the catalog of TCR beta chain sequences, a statistical classification framework was built. TCRdb took over this immuneACCESS table, retaining in-frame rearrangements with V and J assigned. Such tables are incomplete; in checked studies, under half of the missing clones stem from an unresolved V gene, and the remainder is unexplained. V and J calls and clone size are those listed in that table; D and trimming were worked out from the DNA. The sample data list tens of thousands of clones, and 85% to 95% of these were observed just once. The leading ten clones occupy 0.55% to 0.75% of the sample. From the cysteine up to the phenylalanine, the CDR3 has a length of 13 residues. Only the CDR3 region is kept as DNA, spanning 39 bases read in frame from base 1. Trimming at the junction amounts to 4 bases on V and 2 bases on J, and the germline ends lie 9 bases apart. The germline V gene specifies SGHRS as CDR1 and YFSETQ as CDR2.

In this chain, TRBV5-1 is recombined with TRBJ1-2; matching of 5 bases hints at TRBD1 as the D gene. Sequencing input: PBMCs. This clonotype was sampled from a young man in good health and CMV-seronegative. The nucleotides are TGCGCCAGCAGCCCGGGACTGAACTATGGCTACACCTTC. Translated, it reads CASSPGLNYGYTF.